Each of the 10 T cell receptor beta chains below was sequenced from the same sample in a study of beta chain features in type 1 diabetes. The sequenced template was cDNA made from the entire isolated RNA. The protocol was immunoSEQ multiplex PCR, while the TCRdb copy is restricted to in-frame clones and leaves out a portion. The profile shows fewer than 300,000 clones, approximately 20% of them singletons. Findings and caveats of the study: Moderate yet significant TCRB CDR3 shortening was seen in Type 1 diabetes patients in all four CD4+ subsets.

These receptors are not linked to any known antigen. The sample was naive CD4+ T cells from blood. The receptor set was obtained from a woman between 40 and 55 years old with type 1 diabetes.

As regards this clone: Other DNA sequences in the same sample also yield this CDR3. CDR3 DNA sequence: TGTGCCAGCAGCGTGACCGGGGGGAACACTGAAGCTTTCTTT. Its translation is CASSVTGGNTEAFF. V usage is TRBV9 and J usage is TRBJ1-1; D is possibly TRBD1 (5 bases). The CDR3 extends over 14 amino acids. Trimming left V 2 bases short and J 1 base short, with 9 bases between. The germline CDR1 and CDR2 sequences are SGDLS and YYNGEE.

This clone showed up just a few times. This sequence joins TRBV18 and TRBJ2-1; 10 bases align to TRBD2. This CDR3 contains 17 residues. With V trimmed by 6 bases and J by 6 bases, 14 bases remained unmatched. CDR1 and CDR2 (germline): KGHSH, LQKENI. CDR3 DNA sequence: TGTGCCAGCTCGCTCCGGGGCATGGCTAGCGGGAGCAATGAGCAGTTCTTC. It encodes CASSLRGMASGSNEQFF.

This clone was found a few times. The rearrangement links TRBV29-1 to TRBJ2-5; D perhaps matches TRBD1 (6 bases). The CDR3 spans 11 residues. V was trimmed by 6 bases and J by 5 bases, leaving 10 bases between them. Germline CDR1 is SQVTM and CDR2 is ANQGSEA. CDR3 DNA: TGCAGCGTAGGACAGAGGGAGACCCAGTACTTC. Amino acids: CSVGQRETQYF.

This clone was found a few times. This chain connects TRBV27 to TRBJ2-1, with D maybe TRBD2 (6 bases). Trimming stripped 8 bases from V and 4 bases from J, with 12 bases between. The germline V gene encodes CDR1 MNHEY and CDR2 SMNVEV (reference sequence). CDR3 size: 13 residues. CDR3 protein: CASGGLLYNEQFF. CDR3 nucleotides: TGTGCCAGCGGGGGACTCCTATACAATGAGCAGTTCTTC.

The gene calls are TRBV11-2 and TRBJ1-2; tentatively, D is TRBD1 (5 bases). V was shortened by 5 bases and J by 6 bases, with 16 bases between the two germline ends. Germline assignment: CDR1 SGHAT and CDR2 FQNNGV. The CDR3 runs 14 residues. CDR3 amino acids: CASSRGTGQDGYTF. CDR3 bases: TGTGCCAGCAGCCGCGGGACGGGGCAAGATGGCTACACCTTC.

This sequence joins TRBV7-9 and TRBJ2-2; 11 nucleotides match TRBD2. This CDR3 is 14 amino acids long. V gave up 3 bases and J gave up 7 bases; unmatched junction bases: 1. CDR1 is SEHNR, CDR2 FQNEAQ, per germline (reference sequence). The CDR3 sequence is CASSLTSGVGELFF. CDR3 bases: TGTGCCAGCAGCTTGACTAGCGGGGTCGGGGAGCTGTTTTTT.

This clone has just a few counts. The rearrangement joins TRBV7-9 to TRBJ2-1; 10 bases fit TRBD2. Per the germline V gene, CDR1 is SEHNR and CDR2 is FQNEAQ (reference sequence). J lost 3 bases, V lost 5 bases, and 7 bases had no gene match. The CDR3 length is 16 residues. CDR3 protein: CASSPERTSGYNEQFF. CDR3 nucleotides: TGTGCCAGCAGCCCAGAACGGACTAGCGGCTACAATGAGCAGTTCTTC.

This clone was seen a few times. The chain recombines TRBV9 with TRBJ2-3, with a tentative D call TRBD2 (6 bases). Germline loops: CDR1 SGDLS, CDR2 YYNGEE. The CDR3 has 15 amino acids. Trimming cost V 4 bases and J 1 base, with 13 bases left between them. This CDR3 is CASSPRGSGTDTQYF. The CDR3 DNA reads TGTGCCAGCAGCCCCCGGGGGTCGGGCACAGATACGCAGTATTTT.

The CDR3 here is CASSSPQGAGGELFF. The DNA for the CDR3 is TGTGCCAGCAGTTCCCCACAGGGGGCGGGCGGGGAGCTGTTTTTT. The chain carries TRBV28 and TRBJ2-2, with 9 nucleotides matching TRBD1. There are 15 residues in the CDR3. V lost 4 bases and J lost 7; bases outside the gene matches: 7. The germline gives CDR1 MDHEN, CDR2 SYDVKM.

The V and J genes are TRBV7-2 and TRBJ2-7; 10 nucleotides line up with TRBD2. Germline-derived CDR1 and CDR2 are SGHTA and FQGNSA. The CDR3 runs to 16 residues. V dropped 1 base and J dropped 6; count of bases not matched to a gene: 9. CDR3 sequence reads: CASSLVASGREGEQYF. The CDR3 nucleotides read TGTGCCAGCAGCTTAGTTGCTAGCGGGAGAGAAGGCGAGCAGTACTTC. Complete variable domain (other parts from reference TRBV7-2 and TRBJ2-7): GAGVSQSPSNKVTEKGKDVELRCDPISGHTALYWYRQSLGQGLEFLIYFQGNSAPDKSGLPSDRFSAERTGGSVSTLTIQRTQQEDSAVYLCASSLVASGREGEQYFGPGTRLTVT.